A selection of T cell receptor beta chains follows, all from one sample in a study of shared clonotypes between healthy human individuals. The repertoire was sequenced with immunoSEQ multiplex PCR; TCRdb's copy has only in-frame clones and lacks some. In the table there are roughly 2.1 million clones, just over 90% of which are singletons. The sequencing input was naive CD8+ T cells from PBMCs. Every receptor here comes from a man younger than 30 in good health. Some clones in this sample may be carry-over from other donors' samples. Both conserved end residues are part of each CDR3. A D gene is named only where the DNA matches it firmly. Rows give clone size only sometimes, using once, few, many, or a class for an expanded clone.

d_call,j_call,v_call,clone_size,cdr3_aa,cdr3_nt
TRBD1,TRBJ2-4,TRBV28,.,CASRAGVRDREAQNIQYF,TGTGCCAGCAGGGCGGGGGTTCGGGACAGGGAGGCCCAAAACATTCAGTACTTC
.,TRBJ2-3,TRBV29-1,.,CSAFGALGSGFTDTQYF,TGCAGCGCCTTCGGGGCTCTAGGAAGCGGGTTCACAGATACGCAGTATTTT
.,TRBJ1-4,TRBV28,once,CAAAMGRSEKLFF,TGTGCCGCCGCGATGGGGCGGAGTGAAAAACTGTTTTTT
.,TRBJ1-1,TRBV4-1,.,CASSLRTASQAAEAFF,TGCGCCAGCAGCCTCCGGACAGCCTCCCAGGCCGCTGAAGCTTTCTTT
.,TRBJ1-2,TRBV19,.,CASSISLGTTNYGYTF,TGTGCCAGTAGTATATCGTTAGGTACGACTAACTATGGCTACACCTTC
TRBD2,TRBJ2-2,TRBV9,.,CASSTPSGRSNTGELFF,TGTGCCAGCAGCACCCCTAGCGGGAGATCGAACACCGGGGAGCTGTTTTTT
.,TRBJ1-2,TRBV7-8,.,CASSSRITLIYGYTF,TGTGCCAGCAGCTCCAGGATTACGCTAATATATGGCTACACCTTC
TRBD1,TRBJ1-5,TRBV19,.,CASRTGVSNQPQHF,TGTGCCAGTAGGACAGGGGTCAGCAATCAGCCCCAGCATTTT
TRBD2,TRBJ2-1,TRBV7-3,.,CASSLKLGLAAHNEQFF,TGTGCCAGCAGCTTAAAACTTGGACTAGCGGCGCACAATGAGCAGTTCTTC
.,TRBJ2-1,TRBV7-9,few,CASSLAGEAEQFF,TGTGCCAGCAGCTTAGCGGGAGAGGCTGAGCAGTTCTTC
.,TRBJ1-5,TRBV9,.,CASGYGGDFNQPQHF,TGTGCCAGCGGCTACGGGGGGGACTTTAATCAGCCCCAGCATTTT
.,TRBJ1-5,TRBV15,.,CATSRPDRSNQPQHF,TGTGCCACCAGCAGACCTGACAGAAGCAATCAGCCCCAGCATTTT
TRBD2,TRBJ2-1,TRBV10-3,.,CAISESREGLNEQFF,TGTGCCATCAGTGAGTCGAGGGAGGGCCTGAATGAGCAGTTCTTC
.,TRBJ1-1,TRBV19,.,CASSIVGLGNTEAFF,TGTGCCAGTAGTATAGTAGGATTGGGGAACACTGAAGCTTTCTTT
.,TRBJ1-1,TRBV19,once,CASSIWPAGAFF,TGTGCCAGTAGTATATGGCCGGCGGGTGCTTTCTTT
TRBD2,TRBJ2-5,TRBV9,.,CASQSGGQETQYF,TGTGCCTCACAATCGGGGGGGCAAGAGACCCAGTACTTC
TRBD1,TRBJ1-4,TRBV4-1,.,CASSQDFLSRGGNEKLFF,TGCGCCAGCAGCCAAGATTTCCTTTCCAGGGGGGGGAATGAAAAACTGTTTTTT
.,TRBJ1-5,TRBV27,.,CASSLSAYYSNQPQHF,TGTGCCAGCAGTTTATCGGCATATTATAGCAATCAGCCCCAGCATTTT
.,TRBJ2-7,TRBV9,.,CASSPQRDPLHEQYF,TGTGCCAGCAGCCCTCAAAGGGACCCTCTCCACGAGCAGTACTTC
.,TRBJ1-2,TRBV11-2,.,CASSSPGGVPLMDYGYTF,TGTGCCAGCAGCTCCCCCGGGGGCGTCCCCCTTATGGACTATGGCTACACCTTC
TRBD2,TRBJ2-2,TRBV4-1,.,CASSQSAGGNTGELFF,TGCGCCAGCAGCCAATCGGCGGGAGGGAACACCGGGGAGCTGTTTTTT
TRBD1,TRBJ2-5,TRBV28,.,CASSWPGQEEYF,TGTGCCAGCAGCTGGCCCGGACAGGAGGAGTACTTC
.,TRBJ2-5,TRBV4-1,.,CASSRNGGSAQYF,TGCGCCAGCAGCCGAAACGGGGGATCGGCCCAGTACTTC
TRBD2,TRBJ2-3,TRBV18,.,CASSPPSPSGTTDTQYF,TGTGCCAGCTCACCACCTTCGCCTAGCGGGACCACAGATACGCAGTATTTT
.,TRBJ1-2,TRBV7-9,.,CASSIGTNYGYTF,TGTGCCAGCAGCATCGGGACCAACTATGGCTACACCTTC
.,TRBJ2-7,TRBV6-6,.,CASSYSDPIEQYF,TGTGCCAGCAGTTACTCGGACCCGATCGAGCAGTACTTC
.,TRBJ1-1,TRBV30,.,CAWSPALFGAFF,TGTGCCTGGAGTCCCGCCCTCTTTGGGGCTTTCTTT
TRBD1,TRBJ1-2,TRBV29-1,.,CSVWTGSTNYGYTF,TGCAGCGTTTGGACAGGTTCTACTAACTATGGCTACACCTTC
TRBD1,TRBJ2-7,TRBV19,.,CASSPSQGGEQYF,TGTGCCAGTAGTCCCTCACAGGGGGGCGAGCAGTACTTC
.,TRBJ1-3,TRBV28,.,CASSRDRSSGNTIYF,TGTGCCAGCAGTCGGGACCGCAGCTCTGGAAACACCATATATTTT
.,TRBJ1-1,TRBV6-1,.,CASSEAAGEAFF,TGTGCCAGCAGTGAAGCGGCGGGTGAAGCTTTCTTT
.,TRBJ1-1,TRBV4-2,.,CASSHTGTYTEAFF,TGTGCCAGCAGCCATACCGGGACGTACACTGAAGCTTTCTTT
.,TRBJ1-6,TRBV2,.,CASTEMNSPLHF,TGTGCCAGCACTGAGATGAATTCACCCCTCCACTTT
.,TRBJ2-7,TRBV20-1,.,CSARDLLNLYF,TGCAGTGCTAGAGATCTCCTAAATCTGTACTTC
.,TRBJ2-7,TRBV13,.,CASSPGGAGKSVQYF,TGTGCCAGCAGCCCAGGGGGGGCGGGAAAATCGGTGCAGTACTTC
.,TRBJ2-5,TRBV19,.,CASSRWDTGRETQYF,TGTGCCAGTAGTCGCTGGGACACAGGCAGAGAGACCCAGTACTTC
TRBD2,TRBJ2-2,TRBV29-1,.,CSVALAGPTGELFF,TGCAGCGTTGCTCTAGCGGGACCTACCGGGGAGCTGTTTTTT
.,TRBJ2-7,TRBV13,.,CASSLYGTEPYEQYF,TGTGCCAGCAGCTTATATGGGACGGAGCCCTACGAGCAGTACTTC
TRBD1,TRBJ1-3,TRBV5-6,.,CASSSTGQKAGNTIYF,TGTGCCAGCAGCTCGACGGGACAGAAGGCTGGAAACACCATATATTTT
.,TRBJ1-2,TRBV6-5,.,CASSLRPANYGYTF,TGTGCCAGCAGCCTCAGACCGGCCAACTATGGCTACACCTTC
.,TRBJ2-3,TRBV7-9,once,CASSLDPVTYLLQYF,TGTGCCAGCAGCTTAGACCCCGTAACATACCTGCTGCAGTATTTT
TRBD2,TRBJ2-7,TRBV7-9,.,CASSLVLAGGNEQYF,TGTGCCAGCAGCTTAGTGCTAGCGGGAGGGAACGAGCAGTACTTC
.,TRBJ1-2,TRBV6-5,once,CASSPPGPYFGYTF,TGTGCCAGCAGTCCACCGGGACCGTATTTTGGCTACACCTTC
.,TRBJ1-5,TRBV7-8,.,CASSPDSYNQPQHF,TGTGCCAGCAGTCCTGACAGCTACAATCAGCCCCAGCATTTT
.,TRBJ2-1,TRBV11-2,.,CASTPSLENLYNEQFF,TGTGCCAGCACCCCTTCTCTTGAGAACCTCTACAATGAGCAGTTCTTC
.,TRBJ2-3,TRBV10-3,.,CAIRDASNTDTQYF,TGTGCCATCAGGGACGCCAGTAACACAGATACGCAGTATTTT
.,TRBJ2-1,TRBV30,.,CAWSGGPRNEQFF,TGTGCCTGGAGTGGAGGGCCGAGAAATGAGCAGTTCTTC
TRBD1,TRBJ1-5,TRBV6-6,.,CASSSTGVGNQPQHF,TGTGCCAGCAGTTCAACAGGGGTTGGCAATCAGCCCCAGCATTTT
TRBD1,TRBJ2-1,TRBV7-8,.,CASSVGQGYNEQFF,TGTGCCAGCAGCGTAGGACAGGGGTACAATGAGCAGTTCTTC
.,TRBJ2-3,TRBV4-2,.,CASSQVASSADTQYF,TGTGCCAGCAGCCAAGTAGCATCTTCCGCAGATACGCAGTATTTT
.,TRBJ2-5,TRBV7-2,.,CASSARGGSSETQYF,TGTGCCAGCAGCGCCCGAGGAGGGTCTTCAGAGACCCAGTACTTC
TRBD2,TRBJ2-3,TRBV7-3,.,CASSLLGGIVDTQYF,TGTGCCAGCAGCTTACTCGGGGGGATCGTAGATACGCAGTATTTT
.,TRBJ2-7,TRBV23-1,.,CASSQSPGWSSYEQYF,TGCGCCAGCAGTCAATCGCCCGGGTGGAGTAGTTACGAGCAGTACTTC
TRBD2,TRBJ2-3,TRBV2,.,CASSGPVPAGDRTDTQYF,TGTGCCAGCAGTGGGCCCGTCCCCGCGGGGGACCGCACAGATACGCAGTATTTT
TRBD1,TRBJ2-1,TRBV15,once,CATSGRDRGSNEQFF,TGTGCCACCAGCGGGCGCGACAGGGGGAGCAATGAGCAGTTCTTC
.,TRBJ1-5,TRBV4-3,few,CASEGSSNQPQHF,TGCGCCAGCGAAGGAAGCAGCAATCAGCCCCAGCATTTT
.,TRBJ2-3,TRBV28,.,CASSRGQTQYF,TGTGCCAGCAGCCGTGGGCAGACGCAGTATTTT
TRBD1,TRBJ2-1,TRBV28,.,CASSRFADRPMTGVNDYEQFF,TGTGCCAGCAGCCGCTTCGCCGACCGCCCTATGACAGGGGTAAATGACTATGAGCAGTTCTTC